This TCR beta chain was observed in a study of shared clonotypes between healthy human individuals. The ends were cut back, 8 bases at V and 5 bases at J, with 15 bases in the middle. Germline CDR1 SGHAT, CDR2 FQNNGV. The CDR3 consists of 13 residues. Each PCR replicate from the sorted subsets contained about 200 ng DNA, which is tens of thousands of T cell genomes. Data came from immunoSEQ multiplex PCR; TCRdb stores just in-frame clones and leaves some out. The sample carries under 2,500,000 clones, approximately 96% recorded once. Sequenced: naive CD4+ T cells sorted from blood. Described subset: CD45RA+ positively selected. The chain is built from TRBV11-2 and TRBJ2-5, with D perhaps TRBD1 or TRBD2 (6 bases each). The receptor was isolated from a man between 18 and 29 years old in good health. Written as DNA, the CDR3 is TGTGCCAGCGCCAGTGGGGGGCGGGAGACCCAGTACTTC. Amino acids: CASASGGRETQYF.